The present entry profiles one T cell receptor (beta chain) with its context. Its antigen is still unknown. This sample was included in a study of shared clonotypes between healthy human individuals. Across the whole study: Per donor, three plates held CD4 naive cells, three held CD4 memory, two held CD8 naive and one held CD8 memory.

Findings of the study overall: Against clonotypes common to all four donors, non-shared ones had lower generation probabilities. A handful of donors shared roughly 5% of their naive CD4 clonotypes.

The input for sorted-subset replicate PCRs was 200 to 250 ng DNA, 25,000 to 35,000 T cell genomes. The method was immunoSEQ multiplex PCR; TCRdb's version includes in-frame clones alone and lacks a portion of them. The sample includes about 2.1 million clones, approximately 92% of them seen just once. The CDR3 is made up of 16 amino acids. Germline CDR1 SGHAT, CDR2 FQNNGV. Trimming at V came to 5 bases and at J to 7 bases, leaving 13 bases not matched to a gene. CD45RO-negative, CCR7-selected cells formed the naive CD8 fraction, which excluded terminally differentiated effector memory CD45RA+ cells. This chain connects TRBV11-2 to TRBJ2-1, with 8 bases lining up with TRBD1. The sequence was obtained from a man aged 18 to 30 in good health. Some clones in this sample may be carry-over from other donors' samples. The sample comprised naive CD8+ T cells from PBMCs. The CDR3 here is CASSPGQGAVSNEQFF. CDR3 sequence (DNA): TGTGCCAGCAGCCCCGGACAGGGAGCGGTCTCGAATGAGCAGTTCTTC.